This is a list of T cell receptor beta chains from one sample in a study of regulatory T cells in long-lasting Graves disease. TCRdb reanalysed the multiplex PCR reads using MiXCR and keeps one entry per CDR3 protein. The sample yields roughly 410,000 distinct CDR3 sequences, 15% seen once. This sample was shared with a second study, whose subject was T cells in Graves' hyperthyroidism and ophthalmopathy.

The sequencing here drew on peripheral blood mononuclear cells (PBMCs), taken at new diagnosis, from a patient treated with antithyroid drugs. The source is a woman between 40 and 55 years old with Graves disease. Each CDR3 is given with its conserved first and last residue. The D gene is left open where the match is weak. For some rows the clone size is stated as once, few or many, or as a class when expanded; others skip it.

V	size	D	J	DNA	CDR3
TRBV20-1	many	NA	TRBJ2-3	TGCAGTGCCGTCCCTCGGGATACGCAGTATTTT	CSAVPRDTQYF
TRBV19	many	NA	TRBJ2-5	TGTGCCAGTGCCGACCGGGGGAGTTCCTTACAAGAGACCCAGTACTTC	CASADRGSSLQETQYF
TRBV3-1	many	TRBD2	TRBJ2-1	TGTGCCAGCAGCCCGCGGGAGTTTAGCAATGAGCAGTTCTTC	CASSPREFSNEQFF
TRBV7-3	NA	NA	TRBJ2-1	TGTGCCAGCAGCGCCACTAGAATGAATGAGCAGTTCTTC	CASSATRMNEQFF
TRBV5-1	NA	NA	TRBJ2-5	TGCGCCAGCAGCCCGGGGACGGCAGACCCTCAAGAGACCCAGTACTTC	CASSPGTADPQETQYF
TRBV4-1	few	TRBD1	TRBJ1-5	TGCGCCAGCAGCCAAGAGGGACAGGGTCGTGATCAGCCCCAGCATTTT	CASSQEGQGRDQPQHF
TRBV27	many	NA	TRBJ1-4	TGTGCCAGCAGTTTAGTGGGGGTAGGCGAAAAACTGTTTTTT	CASSLVGVGEKLFF
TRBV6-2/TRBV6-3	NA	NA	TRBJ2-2	TGTGCCAGCAGTCCGATCGGGCCCAACACCGGGGAGCTGTTTTTT	CASSPIGPNTGELFF
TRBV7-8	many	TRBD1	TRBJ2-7	TGTGCCAGCAGCTCCGCTGGTCAAAGGGGGACAGGGGTCTACGAGCAGTACTTC	CASSSAGQRGTGVYEQYF
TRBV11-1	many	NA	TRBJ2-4	TGTGCCAGCAGCTTCAGAACAGGGAGCCAAAACATTCAGTACTTC	CASSFRTGSQNIQYF
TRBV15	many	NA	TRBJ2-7	TGTGCCACCAGCAGAGCGACAGAGCCCCAGGACTTC	CATSRATEPQDF
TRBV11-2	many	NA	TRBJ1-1	TGTGCCAGCAGGCCCAGCGAGTGGGGTCAGTCATCCACTGAAGCTTTCTTT	CASRPSEWGQSSTEAFF
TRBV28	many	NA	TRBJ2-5	TGTGCCAGCAGTCCTATGTGGGGAGAGACCCAGTACTTC	CASSPMWGETQYF
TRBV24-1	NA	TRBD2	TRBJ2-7	TGTGCCACCAGTGATGGCGGGAGCTCCTACGAGCAGTACTTC	CATSDGGSSYEQYF
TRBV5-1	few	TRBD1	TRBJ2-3	TGCGCCAGCAGCCCCTTAGGACAGGGGGCTCTAACTAGCACAGATACGCAGTATTTT	CASSPLGQGALTSTDTQYF
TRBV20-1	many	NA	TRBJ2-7	TGCAGTATTCACCCGAAGCGAGACTCCTACGAGCAGTACTTC	CSIHPKRDSYEQYF
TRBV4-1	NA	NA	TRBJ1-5	TGCGCCAGCAGCCAAGAAGACCAGACCAATCGGCCCCAGCCTTTT	CASSQEDQTNRPQPF
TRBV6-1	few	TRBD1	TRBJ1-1	TGTGCCAGCAGTGAACTGGGGACAGCAATGAACACTGAAGCTTTCTTT	CASSELGTAMNTEAFF
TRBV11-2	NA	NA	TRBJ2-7	TGTGCCAGCAGCTTCGGGAGTTCTCCCTACGAGCAGTACTTC	CASSFGSSPYEQYF
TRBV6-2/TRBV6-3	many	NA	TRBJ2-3	TGTGCCAGCAGTTACTCCGGGACTGGGAGATACACAGATACGCAGTATTTT	CASSYSGTGRYTDTQYF
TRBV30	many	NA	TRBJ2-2	TGTGCCTGGAGTGGTGGGTTTTTCGGGGACACCGGGGAGCTGTTTTTT	CAWSGGFFGDTGELFF
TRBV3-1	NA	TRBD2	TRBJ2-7	TGTGCCAGCAGCCAAGGCGGACTAGGGGCCGAGCAGTACTTC	CASSQGGLGAEQYF
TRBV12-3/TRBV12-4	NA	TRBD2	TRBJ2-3	TGTGCCAGCATCCTGGGGGGACTAGCGGCTGGGACGCAGTATTTT	CASILGGLAAGTQYF
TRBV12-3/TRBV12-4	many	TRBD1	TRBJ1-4	TGTGCCAGCAGTACCTACAGGGGCCCTAATGAAAAACTGTTTTTT	CASSTYRGPNEKLFF
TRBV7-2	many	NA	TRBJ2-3	TGTGCCAGCAGCTTTGGCCAGGTCATCACAGATACGCAGTATTTT	CASSFGQVITDTQYF
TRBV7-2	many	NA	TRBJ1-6	TGTGCCAGCAGCTTAGCCAGGGTTTCACCCCTCCACTTT	CASSLARVSPLHF
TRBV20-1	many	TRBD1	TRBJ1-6	TGCAGTGCTAGAGCAGGACAGGGGCTGATCTCACCCCTCCACTTT	CSARAGQGLISPLHF
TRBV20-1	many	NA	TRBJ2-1	TGCAGTGCGGTCGACCGCAGCTCCTACAATGAGCAGTTCTTC	CSAVDRSSYNEQFF
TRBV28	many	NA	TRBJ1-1	TGTGCCAGCAGTCCTACAGGGCACACTGAAGCTTTCTTT	CASSPTGHTEAFF
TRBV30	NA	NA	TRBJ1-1	TGTGCCTGGAGTGGGGGCATCGGCACTGAAGCTTTCTTT	CAWSGGIGTEAFF
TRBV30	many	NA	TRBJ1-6	TGTGCCTGGACCAGCGACAGCACACCCCTCCACTTT	CAWTSDSTPLHF
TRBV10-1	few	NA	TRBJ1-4	TGCGCCAGCAGAAGGGGGGCTGAGTTTTTT	CASRRGAEFF
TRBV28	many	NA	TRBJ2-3	TGTGCCAGCAGTTTATACCCTCGACAGTCAGATACGCAGTATTTT	CASSLYPRQSDTQYF
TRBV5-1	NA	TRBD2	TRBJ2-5	TGCGCCAGCACCCCGAGTAGCGGGAGGAAAGAGACCCAGTACTTC	CASTPSSGRKETQYF
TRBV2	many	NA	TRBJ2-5	TGTGCCAGCCGGCGGGACCTGTACCAAGAGACCCAGTACTTC	CASRRDLYQETQYF
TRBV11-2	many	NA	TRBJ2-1	TGTGCCAGCAGCTTTGACCCGAGCTCCTACAATGAGCAGTTCTTC	CASSFDPSSYNEQFF
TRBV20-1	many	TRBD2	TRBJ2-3	TGCAGTGCTAGCCCACGCGGGAGGGAAGGGCGTGATACGCAGTATTTT	CSASPRGREGRDTQYF